This T cell receptor (beta chain) derives from a study of T cell responses to AZD1222 COVID-19 vaccine. Study results and limitations: Following two doses of AZD1222, Spike-specific TCR breadth and depth rose. All repertoire sampling was performed exclusively after the peak T cell response. Baseline antibody screening turned up just a handful of seropositive AZD1222 recipients.

There are 16 residues in the CDR3. The V end lost 5 bases, the J end lost 3 bases, and 18 bases lay between the germline ends. Germline lookup yields CDR1 SNHLY and CDR2 FYNNEI. Only in-frame clones appear in the TCRdb table, and some are missing; sequencing was by immunoSEQ multiplex PCR. The sample contains around 180,000 clones, about 91% of which appear only once. A note on this clone: Antigen: not known.

The sequence was obtained from an adult in good health. The V call is TRBV2, the J call TRBJ2-3; TRBD1 or TRBD2 may be the D gene (5 bases each). This sample comprised peripheral blood, obtained on day 0 of AZD1222 vaccination. The CDR3 protein is CASSRDPSVTTDTQYF. The CDR3 DNA reads as TGTGCCAGCAGTCGGGACCCCAGCGTGACGACAGATACGCAGTATTTT.